One sample yielded the 21 T cell receptor beta chains listed below, sequenced in a study of T-cell reconstitution after alpha-beta-depleted transplantation in children. Unique molecular identifiers featured in how the TCRbeta library was prepared. TCRdb recomputed calls from the PCR reads with MiXCR, one row per CDR3 protein. In the table there are about half a million distinct CDR3 sequences, around 13% of which are singletons. The sequencing used PBMCs from the stem cell graft donor, collected from the stem cell graft. These receptors were obtained from a human donor who donated a stem cell graft to a child with combined immunodeficiency.

This clonotype has ten or more counts. The chain combines TRBV29-1 with TRBJ2-7; no clear D. The V and J ends lost 5 bases and 2 bases respectively, with 10 bases between them. The V gene's germline CDR1 is SQVTM and CDR2 ANQGSEA. The CDR3 is 12 amino acids. The DNA of the CDR3 is TGCAGCGTTCTGGACGGAACCTACGAGCAGTACTTC. Residues: CSVLDGTYEQYF.

The chain recombines TRBV3-1 with TRBJ2-7; 9 bases are shared with TRBD2. V lost 1 base, J lost 2 bases, and 3 bases stayed unmatched. Germline V CDR1 and CDR2: LGHDT, YNNKEL (reference sequence). The CDR3 covers 15 residues. CDR3 sequence: CASSQAGLAAYEQYF. As DNA, the CDR3 is TGTGCCAGCAGCCAAGCGGGACTAGCTGCCTACGAGCAGTACTTC.

This clonotype was seen ten or more times. The V and J genes are TRBV7-2 and TRBJ1-2; maybe TRBD1 (5 bases). With 5 bases removed from V and 4 bases from J, the gap between germline ends came to 11 bases. Per germline, CDR1 SGHTA and CDR2 FQGNSA. This CDR3 contains 13 residues. The CDR3 loop reads CASSLDSLYGYTF. CDR3 DNA: TGTGCCAGCAGCCTTGACAGTCTCTATGGCTACACCTTC.

In DNA form, the CDR3 reads TGTGCCAGCAGCTTAGCGAGGGGGGCCTACGAGCAGTACTTC. This translates into CASSLARGAYEQYF. The genes are TRBV7-9 and TRBJ2-7; tentatively, D is TRBD1 or TRBD2 (6 bases each). V was clipped by 0 bases and J by 2 bases, with 8 bases between them. Germline CDR1 and CDR2: SEHNR and FQNEAQ (reference sequence). The CDR3 loop spans 14 amino acids.

The chain is built from TRBV3-1 and TRBJ2-1; 12 bases line up with TRBD2. Germline trimming cut 0 bases from V and 5 bases from J; bases unmatched to any gene: 5. Germline CDR1 is LGHDT and CDR2 is YNNKEL (reference sequence). The length of the CDR3 is 17 residues. The CDR3 reads CASSQDRWTSGDNEQFF. As DNA, the CDR3 is TGTGCCAGCAGCCAAGATCGATGGACTAGCGGGGACAATGAGCAGTTCTTC.

The table lists this clonotype with a few counts. The chain recombines TRBV12-3 or TRBV12-4 with TRBJ2-4; 10 nucleotides agree with TRBD1. The CDR3 is 14 amino acids. V lost 4 bases to trimming and J lost 7 bases; unmatched junction nucleotides: 4. The CDR3 sequence is CASSSGQGRNIQYF. The CDR3, as DNA: TGTGCCAGCAGTTCGGGACAGGGGAGGAACATTCAGTACTTC.

The chain carries TRBV7-9 and TRBJ1-3; TRBD1 agrees at 7 bases. Losses at the gene ends were 1 base for V and 2 bases for J; bases not matched to a gene: 8. From germline, CDR1 is SEHNR and CDR2 FQNEAQ (reference sequence). The CDR3 loop spans 17 amino acids. The CDR3 spells CASSLVGTAGPGNTIYF. The DNA for the CDR3 is TGTGCCAGCAGCTTAGTTGGGACAGCCGGTCCTGGAAACACCATATATTTT.

This clonotype has a handful of counts. J is TRBJ2-3 and V is TRBV5-6; 10 nucleotides line up with TRBD1. Germline V gives CDR1 SGHDT, CDR2 YYEEEE. V gave up 5 bases and J gave up 6 bases; unmatched junction bases: 15. The CDR3 has 17 residues. The CDR3 loop is CASSSPPGQGIRDTQYF. The CDR3 region has the DNA TGTGCCAGCAGTTCCCCACCGGGACAGGGGATTAGGGATACGCAGTATTTT. Full variable domain (outside the CDR3, taken from reference TRBV5-6 and TRBJ2-3): DAGVTQSPTHLIKTRGQQVTLRCSPKSGHDTVSWYQQALGQGPQFIFQYYEEEERQRGNFPDRFSGHQFPNYSSELNVNALLLGDSALYLCASSSPPGQGIRDTQYFGPGTRLTVL.

The chain recombines TRBV9 with TRBJ2-1; 10 positions agree with TRBD2. The germline gives CDR1 SGDLS, CDR2 YYNGEE. V shed 2 bases, J shed 8 bases, and the junction held 7 bases outside the gene matches. The CDR3 totals 15 residues. CDR3 sequence: CASSVGSGRYDEQFF. DNA of the CDR3: TGTGCCAGCAGCGTTGGTAGCGGGAGGTATGATGAGCAGTTCTTC. Looking up the rest from reference TRBV9 and TRBJ2-1 gives the full variable domain: DSGVTQTPKHLITATGQRVTLRCSPRSGDLSVYWYQQSLDQGLQFLIQYYNGEERAKGNILERFSAQQFPDLHSELNLSSLELGDSALYFCASSVGSGRYDEQFFGPGTRLTVL.

This clonotype was picked up a small number of times. This chain links TRBV3-1 with TRBJ2-7; 8 bases line up with TRBD1. This CDR3 comprises 16 residues. Trimming at V came to 3 bases and at J to 2 bases, leaving 9 bases not matched to a gene. Germline CDR1 is LGHDT and CDR2 is YNNKEL (reference sequence). CDR3 nucleotide sequence: TGTGCCAGCAGCCAGGCCTGGACAGGGCCTGCCTACGAGCAGTACTTC. It translates to CASSQAWTGPAYEQYF.

In its sample, this clonotype was seen a few times. The rearrangement links TRBV7-2 to TRBJ2-1; no clear D gene. V dropped 3 bases and J dropped 8 bases, with 11 bases sitting between them. CDR1 is SGHTA, CDR2 FQGNSA, per germline. The CDR3 consists of 13 residues. The CDR3 nucleotides read TGTGCCAGCAGCTTTTTAGCTGCGGATGAGCAGTTCTTC. Residues: CASSFLAADEQFF.

This clonotype showed up just a few times. Just one base apart from a much larger clone, this may be a read error. The chain links TRBV7-8 to TRBJ2-3; 7 bases fit TRBD2. J lost 3 bases, V lost 3 bases, and 3 bases had no gene match. The CDR3 contains 14 residues. CDR1 and CDR2 (germline): SGHVS, FQNEAQ. The CDR3 protein is CASSLWGGTDTQYF. CDR3 DNA sequence: TGTGCCAGCAGCTTGTGGGGGGGAACAGATACGCAGTATTTT.

The chain recombines TRBV7-8 with TRBJ2-1, with D perhaps TRBD2 (6 bases). The V gene lost 1 base and the J gene lost 4 bases, with 11 bases spanning the gap. Germline-derived CDR1 and CDR2 are SGHVS and FQNEAQ. The CDR3 runs to 15 residues. CDR3 sequence: CASSLGGSGYNEQFF. CDR3 sequence (DNA): TGTGCCAGCAGCTTAGGGGGTAGCGGATACAATGAGCAGTTCTTC.

This clonotype was seen a single time. This may come from a read error, since a much larger clone is one base off. The chain uses TRBV29-1 and TRBJ2-1, with D maybe TRBD1 (6 bases). Germline CDR1 SQVTM, CDR2 ANQGSEA. The CDR3 length is 12 residues. CDR3 sequence reads: CSAGQSYNKQFF. The DNA for the CDR3 is TGCAGCGCCGGACAGTCTTACAATAAGCAGTTCTTC.

The rearrangement joins TRBV7-8 to TRBJ2-2; TRBD1 agrees at 9 bases. This CDR3 has 14 amino acids. The V and J ends lost 4 bases and 6 bases, in that order; junction bases with no gene match: 3. Germline CDR1 and CDR2: SGHVS and FQNEAQ. CDR3 nucleotides: TGTGCCAGCAGCTGGACAGGGGAAGCCGGGGAGCTGTTTTTT. It specifies CASSWTGEAGELFF.

This clonotype was counted only a few times. In DNA form, the CDR3 reads TGTGCCAGCAGTCCAACTGGCGGGCTGGGATACGAGCAGTACTTC. Amino acids: CASSPTGGLGYEQYF. This chain links TRBV12-3 or TRBV12-4 with TRBJ2-7; D is possibly TRBD2 (5 bases). CDR3 size: 15 residues. The V end was cut by 5 bases, the J end by 4 bases, with 18 bases between.

This clonotype was counted ten times or more. The chain carries TRBV6-2 or TRBV6-3 and TRBJ2-2; perhaps TRBD2 as D (6 bases). V gave up 5 bases and J gave up 3 bases, with 16 bases separating them. Germline values: CDR1 MNHEY, CDR2 SVGEGT. This CDR3 has 16 amino acids. DNA of the CDR3: TGTGCCAGCAGTGCAACTAGCTGGCGCCACACCGGGGAGCTGTTTTTT. Protein: CASSATSWRHTGELFF.

The genes are TRBV3-1 and TRBJ2-3; 11 nucleotides agree with TRBD2. The V gene's germline CDR1 is LGHDT and CDR2 YNNKEL (reference sequence). V lost 4 bases to trimming and J lost 14 bases; unmatched junction nucleotides: 14. This CDR3 spans 15 amino acids. The CDR3 loop reads CASSLDLAGGRVVYF. The CDR3 coding sequence is TGTGCCAGCAGCCTCGATCTAGCGGGAGGTCGTGTTGTGTATTTT.

This clonotype was detected ten times or more. The V gene is TRBV7-2, the J gene TRBJ1-2, with TRBD1 as a possible D gene (6 bases). V was pared by 5 bases and J by 5 bases, with 12 bases between. This CDR3 spans 13 amino acids. The germline CDR1 and CDR2 sequences are SGHTA and FQGNSA. Here the CDR3 reads CASSPQGLYGYTF. CDR3 nucleotide sequence: TGTGCCAGCAGCCCACAGGGTTTATATGGCTACACCTTC. Together with reference TRBV7-2 and TRBJ1-2, the CDR3 gives the full variable domain: GAGVSQSPSNKVTEKGKDVELRCDPISGHTALYWYRQSLGQGLEFLIYFQGNSAPDKSGLPSDRFSAERTGGSVSTLTIQRTQQEDSAVYLCASSPQGLYGYTFGSGTRLTVV.

The J gene is TRBJ2-3, the V gene TRBV18; possibly TRBD2 for D (6 bases). This CDR3 has 15 residues. The V end lost 3 bases, the J end lost 0 bases, and 10 bases lay between the germline ends. Germline V gives CDR1 KGHSH, CDR2 LQKENI. The CDR3 region has the DNA TGTGCCAGCTCACCCCGGGGGTCTAGCACAGATACGCAGTATTTT. Translated, it gives CASSPRGSSTDTQYF.

The chain combines TRBV24-1 with TRBJ1-1; 9 bases line up with TRBD1. V was pared by 1 base and J by 1 base, with 15 bases of the junction left unmatched. Per germline, CDR1 KGHDR and CDR2 SFDVKD. The CDR3 covers 20 residues. The CDR3, as DNA: TGTGCCACCAGTGATTTCGCCACTGGGACAGGGAGGGATAGGAACACTGAAGCTTTCTTT. Protein sequence: CATSDFATGTGRDRNTEAFF.